These 4 T cell receptor beta chains share one sample of origin, sequenced in a study of blood T cell repertoires in COVID-19. Repertoires were generated with immunoSEQ multiplex PCR, while TCRdb's copy carries only in-frame clones and drops some. Of roughly 140,000 clones listed, 88% are singletons. Sample: peripheral blood. These receptors were collected from a man aged 50 to 60 with active or convalescent COVID-19.

V and J are TRBV4-1 and TRBJ1-2; no clear D gene. The CDR3 runs 15 residues. Trimming cost V 0 bases and J 12 bases, with 20 bases left between them. Germline CDR1 reads MGHRA; CDR2 reads YSYEKL. DNA of the CDR3: TGCGCCAGCAGCCAAGAAGGTGGGAGGGTTCGGGCGGACACCTTC. Its translation is CASSQEGGRVRADTF.

The rearrangement joins TRBV4-1 to TRBJ2-7; TRBD2 matches 16 bases. The germline CDR1 and CDR2 sequences are MGHRA and YSYEKL. The CDR3 sequence is 16 residues long. Trimming took 3 bases from V and 4 from J; bases not matched to a gene: 3. Here the CDR3 DNA reads TGCGCCAGCAGCCATGGGACTAGCGGGAGGGAGTACGAGCAGTACTTC. Translated, it gives CASSHGTSGREYEQYF.

The CDR3 protein is CASRGQLAASNEQFF. DNA for the CDR3: TGTGCCAGCCGGGGGCAGCTAGCGGCTAGCAATGAGCAGTTCTTC. V and J are TRBV18 and TRBJ2-1; D is perhaps TRBD2 (7 bases). Germline CDR1 reads KGHSH; CDR2 reads LQKENI. V lost 8 bases to trimming and J lost 6 bases, with 20 bases between them. CDR3 length: 15 amino acids.

J is TRBJ2-1 and V is TRBV10-3; D is perhaps TRBD1 (6 bases). V shed 0 bases and J shed 2 bases, with 11 bases lying between them. From germline, CDR1 is ENHRY and CDR2 SYGVKD. CDR3 length: 16 amino acids. CDR3 sequence (DNA): TGTGCCATCAGTGAGTCGATGGGGGCCCCCTACAATGAGCAGTTCTTC. Protein sequence: CAISESMGAPYNEQFF.